This T cell receptor beta chain was sequenced in a study of cytomegalovirus exposure and HLA in healthy donors. Overall study results and limits: TRBV6-2, TRBV6-3 and some other V segments were excluded as indistinguishable. TCR beta V- and J-gene trimming was later associated with a missense DCLRE1C variant. Some TCR beta chains (roughly 160 of them) were listed as cytomegalovirus-associated.

This CDR3 contains 13 residues. The J segment lost 8 bases and the V segment lost 5 bases, leaving 6 bases of the junction unmatched. Per the germline V gene, CDR1 is MDHEN and CDR2 is SYDVKM. The PCR employed 60 Vbeta primers together with 13 Jbeta primers. Sequencing used immunoSEQ multiplex PCR; TCRdb keeps in-frame clones, though not all of them. The data hold 90,000 to 140,000 clones, with more than 60% observed a single time. This clone came up a few times. The antigen remains undetermined. The chain joins TRBV28 to TRBJ2-3; 8 bases line up with TRBD2. The source material was PBMCs. The sequence was collected from a woman between 35 and 50 years old in good health and CMV-seropositive. This CDR3 is CASSGGGKATQYF. The CDR3 DNA follows: TGTGCCAGCAGTGGCGGGGGGAAGGCTACGCAGTATTTT.